The clone carrying this TCR beta chain has just a few counts. The antigen is undetermined. This specimen belongs to a study of beta chain features in type 1 diabetes. In the study overall: Researchers looked at 95 million to 140 million sorted cells across all samples.

Study-level findings and limits: Shorter TCRB CDR3s, moderately but significantly so, marked every one of the four CD4+ subsets in Type 1 diabetes patients.

The V end lost 6 bases, the J end lost 7 bases, and 10 bases lay between the germline ends. The CDR3 is made up of 11 amino acids. CDR1 SGHTA and CDR2 FQGNSA come from the germline V gene. Sequencing targeted expressed TCRB transcripts, as all isolated RNA had been reverse transcribed. Sequencing was performed with immunoSEQ multiplex PCR; in TCRdb, only in-frame clones are kept and a portion is missing. The sample has 550,000 to 850,000 clones; roughly an eighth are singletons. The specimen sequenced was naive CD4+ T cells from blood. The V gene is TRBV7-2, the J gene TRBJ2-7, with unresolved D. This receptor was identified in a man younger than 30 with type 1 diabetes. DNA of the CDR3: TGTGCCAGCAGAGGCATGGGGGAGCAGTACTTC. It yields the protein CASRGMGEQYF.